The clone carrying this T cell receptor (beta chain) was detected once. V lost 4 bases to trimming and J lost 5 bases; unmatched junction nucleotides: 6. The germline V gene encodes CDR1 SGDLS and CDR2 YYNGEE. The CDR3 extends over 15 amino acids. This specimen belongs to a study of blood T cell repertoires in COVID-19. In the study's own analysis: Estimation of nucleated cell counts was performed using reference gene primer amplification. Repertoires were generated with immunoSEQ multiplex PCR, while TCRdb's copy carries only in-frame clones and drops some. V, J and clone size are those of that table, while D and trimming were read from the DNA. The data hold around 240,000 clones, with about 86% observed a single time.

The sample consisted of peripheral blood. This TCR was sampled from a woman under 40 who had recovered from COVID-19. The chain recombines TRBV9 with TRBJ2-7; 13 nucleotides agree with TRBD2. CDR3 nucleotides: TGTGCCAGCAGCCAACTAGCGGGGGGGCCGAACGAGCAGTACTTC. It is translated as CASSQLAGGPNEQYF.